Listed here are 22 T cell receptor beta chains from one sample, sequenced in a study of CD8+ T cells in alopecia areata. Treatment given: oral pan-JAK inhibitor, 5-10 mg twice daily. Isolated RNA was reverse transcribed into cDNA used as the sequencing template. Repertoires were generated with immunoSEQ multiplex PCR, while TCRdb's copy carries only in-frame clones and drops some. This table has 150,000 to 200,000 clones, 50% to 75% appearing once. The specimen comprised CD4+ T cells sorted from blood, sampled at approximately week 56, from a patient treated with tofacitinib. These TCRs come from a human donor with alopecia areata.

This clone was counted only a few times. The same CDR3 can be traced to other DNA sequences in this sample. The genes are TRBV9 and TRBJ1-2; D not resolved. The CDR3 runs to 13 residues. The V end was cut by 0 bases, the J end by 2 bases, with 5 bases between. CDR1 is SGDLS and CDR2 is YYNGEE in the germline V gene. The CDR3 is CASSVGTNYGYTF. CDR3 DNA: TGTGCCAGCAGCGTAGGCACGAACTATGGCTACACCTTC.

This clone was seen a few times. The CDR3 bases are TGTGCCAGCAGCTTGGACAGTCCAGAGACCCAGTACTTC. Translation: CASSLDSPETQYF. This chain connects TRBV5-4 to TRBJ2-5; D not resolved. The V gene's germline CDR1 is SGHNT and CDR2 YYREEE (reference sequence). CDR3 length equals 13 residues. Between the trimmed V and J ends, which lost 0 bases and 4 bases, there was a span of 7 bases.

The gene calls are TRBV29-1 and TRBJ1-1, with a possible D match to TRBD1 (5 bases). The V and J ends lost 5 bases and 5 bases respectively, with 18 bases between them. Germline V gene lookup returns CDR1 SQVTM and CDR2 ANQGSEA. The CDR3 extends over 14 amino acids. CDR3 DNA: TGCAGCGTTCTGGCCTTAATGGGGCAGACTGAAGCTTTCTTT. Its protein product is CSVLALMGQTEAFF.

The sample holds a few counts of this clone. The V and J genes are TRBV6-6 and TRBJ1-2; unclear D gene. Germline-derived CDR1 and CDR2 are MNHNY and SVGAGI (reference sequence). This CDR3 is 14 amino acids long. Trimming removed 5 bases at V and 7 bases at J, with 17 bases between. The DNA of the CDR3 is TGTGCCAGCAGTAGATGGCCGGGCGAACTTGGCTACACCTTC. This sequence encodes CASSRWPGELGYTF.

The chain employs TRBV9 and TRBJ2-5, with D perhaps matching TRBD2 (5 bases). Trimming took off 3 bases at V and 5 bases at J, with 20 bases between the two ends. The germline CDR1 and CDR2 sequences are SGDLS and YYNGEE. The CDR3 totals 16 residues. The CDR3 here is CASSETPTGSEETQYF. The DNA of the CDR3 is TGTGCCAGCAGCGAGACCCCCACGGGGAGTGAGGAGACCCAGTACTTC.

Only a few counts were recorded for this clone. This chain's CDR3 is CASSRGGGSYEQYF. CDR3 nucleotide sequence: TGTGCCAGCAGCCGGGGCGGGGGCTCCTACGAGCAGTACTTC. The chain links TRBV6-5 to TRBJ2-7; 7 nucleotides line up with TRBD2. Germline V CDR1 and CDR2: MNHEY, SVGAGI. The J segment lost 0 bases and the V segment lost 6 bases, leaving 5 bases of the junction unmatched. CDR3 size: 14 residues.

The CDR3 reads CASGPYNEQFF. CDR3 in DNA: TGTGCCAGCGGGCCTTACAATGAGCAGTTCTTC. The J gene is TRBJ2-1, the V gene TRBV14, with D unclear. V lost 8 bases to trimming and J lost 4 bases, with 6 bases between them. The CDR3 consists of 11 residues. The germline V gene encodes CDR1 SGHDN and CDR2 FVKESK.

This chain links TRBV5-1 with TRBJ2-6; perhaps TRBD2 as D (5 bases). CDR1 and CDR2 (germline): SGHRS, YFSETQ. V lost 0 bases and J lost 0, with 16 bases in between. The CDR3 has 19 amino acids. CDR3 sequence reads: CASSLDWTVSSSGANVLTF. The CDR3 DNA sequence: TGCGCCAGCAGCTTGGACTGGACTGTCTCGAGCTCTGGGGCCAACGTCCTGACTTTC.

The chain links TRBV29-1 to TRBJ2-7; D gene ambiguous. This CDR3 region has 12 residues. The germline CDR1 and CDR2 sequences are SQVTM and ANQGSEA. V lost 5 bases and J 5 bases, leaving 13 bases between the germline ends. CDR3 sequence reads: CSVNIPSDEQYF. CDR3 coding DNA: TGCAGCGTTAATATACCTTCCGACGAGCAGTACTTC.

This clone was counted a few times. The J gene is TRBJ2-5, the V gene TRBV2, with a tentative D call TRBD1 (5 bases). The CDR3 has 12 residues. The V gene lost 4 bases and the J gene lost 5 bases, with 8 bases spanning the gap. CDR1 is SNHLY and CDR2 is FYNNEI in the germline V gene. CDR3 residues: CASSGSGETQYF. As DNA, the CDR3 is TGTGCCAGCAGTGGATCAGGGGAGACCCAGTACTTC. The variable domain in full, with the rest retrieved from reference TRBV2 and TRBJ2-5, is EPEVTQTPSHQVTQMGQEVILRCVPISNHLYFYWYRQILGQKVEFLVSFYNNEISEKSEIFDDQFSVERPDGSNFTLKIRSTKLEDSAMYFCASSGSGETQYFGPGTRLLVL.

This clone showed up just a few times. V usage is TRBV5-1 and J usage is TRBJ2-1; possibly TRBD1 for D (6 bases). Per germline, CDR1 SGHRS and CDR2 YFSETQ. The CDR3 length is 15 residues. The V end was cut by 1 base, the J end by 0 bases, with 8 bases between. The CDR3: CASSLTGSSYNEQFF. For the CDR3, the DNA is TGCGCCAGCAGCTTGACAGGGAGCTCCTACAATGAGCAGTTCTTC. The full variable domain, in which reference TRBV5-1 and TRBJ2-1 provide the parts outside the CDR3, is KAGVTQTPRYLIKTRGQQVTLSCSPISGHRSVSWYQQTPGQGLQFLFEYFSETQRNKGNFPGRFSGRQFSNSRSEMNVSTLELGDSALYLCASSLTGSSYNEQFFGPGTRLTVL.

V usage is TRBV6-5 and J usage is TRBJ1-4; TRBD1 agrees at 7 bases. The V gene's germline CDR1 is MNHEY and CDR2 SVGAGI. V lost 9 bases and J lost 2; bases outside the gene matches: 9. The CDR3 loop spans 15 amino acids. CDR3 bases: TGTGCCAGTGGTACGAGACAGGGCACTAATGAAAAACTGTTTTTT. Translating gives CASGTRQGTNEKLFF.

V and J are TRBV29-1 and TRBJ2-6; D gene uncertain. The germline CDR1 and CDR2 sequences are SQVTM and ANQGSEA. With 4 bases removed from V and 0 bases from J, the gap between germline ends came to 4 bases. The CDR3 consists of 13 residues. CDR3 bases: TGCAGCGTTGGCAGCTCTGGGGCCAACGTCCTGACTTTC. Translating it yields CSVGSSGANVLTF.

This clone has just a few counts. Different DNA sequences within this sample yield the same CDR3. The chain is built from TRBV7-8 and TRBJ1-1, with TRBD1 identical over 8 bases. With V trimmed by 5 bases and J by 5 bases, 4 bases remained unmatched. CDR3 size: 13 residues. From germline, CDR1 is SGHVS and CDR2 FQNEAQ. The CDR3 region is CASSLTGGTEAFF. CDR3 nucleotides: TGTGCCAGCAGCCTCACAGGGGGGACTGAAGCTTTCTTT.

This chain connects TRBV6-1 to TRBJ2-5, with D possibly being TRBD2 (5 bases). This CDR3 spans 15 amino acids. Per the germline V gene, CDR1 is MNHNS and CDR2 is SASEGT. V was cut by 2 bases and J by 1 base, with 11 bases left in between. The CDR3 protein is CASSEIGAVQETQYF. The CDR3 region has the DNA TGTGCCAGCAGTGAAATTGGAGCGGTCCAAGAGACCCAGTACTTC.

This clone was detected once. The gene calls are TRBV15 and TRBJ2-5, with TRBD1 as a possible D gene (5 bases). Trimming stripped 3 bases from V and 1 base from J, with 12 bases between. The CDR3 is 15 residues long. Germline CDR1 is LNHNV and CDR2 is YYDKDF (reference sequence). The CDR3 loop is CATSRGQGSQETQYF. CDR3 in DNA: TGTGCCACCAGCAGGGGGCAGGGAAGCCAAGAGACCCAGTACTTC.

J is TRBJ1-5 and V is TRBV30; 8 bases match TRBD1. Germline CDR1 is GTSNPN and CDR2 is SVGIG (reference sequence). J lost 3 bases, V lost 0 bases, and 7 bases had no gene match. The CDR3 is made up of 16 amino acids. The CDR3 nucleotides read TGTGCCTGGAGTGTAAGCTGGGGACAGGTCAATCAGCCCCAGCATTTT. Protein: CAWSVSWGQVNQPQHF.

This clone was seen a handful of times. The chain recombines TRBV30 with TRBJ1-1; D is unclear. V was trimmed by 3 bases and J by 0 bases, leaving 8 bases between them. The length of the CDR3 is 13 residues. Germline V CDR1 and CDR2: GTSNPN, SVGIG (reference sequence). CDR3 sequence: CAWRLSLNTEAFF. CDR3 in DNA: TGTGCCTGGAGGCTCTCGCTGAACACTGAAGCTTTCTTT.

This clone appeared a single time. V is TRBV30 and J is TRBJ2-1; no clear D gene. The CDR3 is 13 amino acids. Trimming took 2 bases from V and 7 from J, leaving 12 bases between them. Germline values: CDR1 GTSNPN, CDR2 SVGIG (reference sequence). The CDR3 spells CAWSRSVGNEQFF. The CDR3 bases are TGTGCCTGGAGTAGGTCTGTCGGGAATGAGCAGTTCTTC.

This clone was detected only once. This chain links TRBV11-2 with TRBJ1-1, with D possibly TRBD1 on 5 matching bases. Trimming cost V 1 base and J 5 bases, with 17 bases left between them. Germline loops: CDR1 SGHAT, CDR2 FQNNGV. The length of the CDR3 is 16 residues. The CDR3 spells CASSLVRQGIGTEAFF. In nucleotides, the CDR3 is TGTGCCAGCAGCTTAGTACGCCAGGGCATCGGGACTGAAGCTTTCTTT.

At least ten counts were recorded for this clone. This sequence joins TRBV7-9 and TRBJ1-2; D may be TRBD1 (5 bases). The V and J ends lost 4 bases and 4 bases respectively, with 13 bases between them. This CDR3 comprises 14 residues. CDR1 SEHNR and CDR2 FQNEAQ come from the germline V gene (reference sequence). DNA of the CDR3: TGTGCCAGCAGCTCTATCCCAGGGACCTATGGCTACACCTTC. Residues: CASSSIPGTYGYTF.

The rearrangement joins TRBV7-6 to TRBJ2-3; D unresolved. From germline, CDR1 is SGHVS and CDR2 FNYEAQ. Trimming removed 3 bases from V and 4 bases from J, with 8 bases in between. The CDR3 consists of 13 residues. CDR3 in DNA: TGTGCCAGCAGCTTGACGCCTGCAGATACGCAGTATTTT. Protein product: CASSLTPADTQYF.